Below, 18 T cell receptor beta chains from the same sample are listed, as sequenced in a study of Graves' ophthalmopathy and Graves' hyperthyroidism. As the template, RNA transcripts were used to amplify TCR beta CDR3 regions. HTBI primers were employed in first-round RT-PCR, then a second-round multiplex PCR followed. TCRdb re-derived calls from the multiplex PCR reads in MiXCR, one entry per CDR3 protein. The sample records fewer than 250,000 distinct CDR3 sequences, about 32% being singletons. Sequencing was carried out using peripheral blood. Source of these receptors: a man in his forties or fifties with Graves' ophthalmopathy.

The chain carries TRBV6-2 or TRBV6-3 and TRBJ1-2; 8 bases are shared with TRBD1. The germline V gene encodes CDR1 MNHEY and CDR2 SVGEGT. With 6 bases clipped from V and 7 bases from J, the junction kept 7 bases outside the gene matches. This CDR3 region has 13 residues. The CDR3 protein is CASSFDRGGGYTF. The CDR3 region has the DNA TGTGCCAGCAGCTTCGACAGGGGCGGTGGCTACACCTTC.

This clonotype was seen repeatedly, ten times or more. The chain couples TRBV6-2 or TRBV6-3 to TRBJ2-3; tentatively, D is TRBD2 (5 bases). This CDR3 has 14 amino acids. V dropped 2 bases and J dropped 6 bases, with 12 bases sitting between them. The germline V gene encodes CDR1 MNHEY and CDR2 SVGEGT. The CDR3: CASSYRLSADTQYF. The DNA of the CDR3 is TGTGCCAGCAGTTACCGTCTTAGCGCGGATACGCAGTATTTT.

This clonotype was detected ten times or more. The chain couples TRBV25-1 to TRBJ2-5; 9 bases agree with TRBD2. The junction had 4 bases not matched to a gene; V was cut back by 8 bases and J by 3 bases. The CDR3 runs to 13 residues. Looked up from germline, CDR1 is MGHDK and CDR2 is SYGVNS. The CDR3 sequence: CASLAGMEETQYF. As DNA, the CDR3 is TGTGCCAGCCTAGCGGGAATGGAAGAGACCCAGTACTTC.

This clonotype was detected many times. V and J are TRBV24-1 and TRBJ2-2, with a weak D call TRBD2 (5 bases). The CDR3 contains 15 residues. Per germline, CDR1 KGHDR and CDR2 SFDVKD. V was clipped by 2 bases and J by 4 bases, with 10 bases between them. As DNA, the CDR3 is TGTGCCACCAGTGATTCGGTGAGGGTCACCGGGGAGCTGTTTTTT. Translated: CATSDSVRVTGELFF.

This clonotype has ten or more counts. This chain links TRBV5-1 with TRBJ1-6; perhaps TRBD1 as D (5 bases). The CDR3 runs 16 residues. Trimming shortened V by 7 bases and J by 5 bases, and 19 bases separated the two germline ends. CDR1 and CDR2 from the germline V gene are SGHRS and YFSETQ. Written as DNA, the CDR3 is TGCGCCAGCCGCAGGGACGCCTCTTTTCATAATTCACCCCTCCACTTT. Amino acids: CASRRDASFHNSPLHF.

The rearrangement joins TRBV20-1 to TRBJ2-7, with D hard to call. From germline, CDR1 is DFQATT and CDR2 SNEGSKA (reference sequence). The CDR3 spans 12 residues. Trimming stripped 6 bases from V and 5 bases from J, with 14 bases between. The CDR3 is CSAREDGHEQYF. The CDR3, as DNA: TGCAGTGCCCGCGAGGATGGGCACGAGCAGTACTTC.

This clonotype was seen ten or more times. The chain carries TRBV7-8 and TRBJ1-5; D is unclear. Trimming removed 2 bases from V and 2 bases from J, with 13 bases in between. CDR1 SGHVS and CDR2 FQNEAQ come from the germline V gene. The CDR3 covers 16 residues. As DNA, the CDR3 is TGTGCCAGCAGCTTATTCGGTGCAGTGGGCAATCAGCCCCAGCATTTT. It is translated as CASSLFGAVGNQPQHF.

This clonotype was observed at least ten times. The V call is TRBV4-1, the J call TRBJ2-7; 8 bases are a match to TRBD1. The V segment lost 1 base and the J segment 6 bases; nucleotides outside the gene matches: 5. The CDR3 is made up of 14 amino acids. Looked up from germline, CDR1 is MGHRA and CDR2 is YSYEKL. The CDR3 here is CASSQVTGESEQYF. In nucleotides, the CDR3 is TGCGCCAGCAGCCAAGTGACAGGGGAAAGCGAGCAGTACTTC.

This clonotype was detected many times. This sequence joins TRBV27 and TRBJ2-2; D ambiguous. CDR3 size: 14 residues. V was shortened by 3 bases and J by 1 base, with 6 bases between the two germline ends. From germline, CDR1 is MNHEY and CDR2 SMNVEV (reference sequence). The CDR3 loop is CASSLNGNTGELFF. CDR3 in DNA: TGTGCCAGCAGTTTGAACGGGAACACCGGGGAGCTGTTTTTT.

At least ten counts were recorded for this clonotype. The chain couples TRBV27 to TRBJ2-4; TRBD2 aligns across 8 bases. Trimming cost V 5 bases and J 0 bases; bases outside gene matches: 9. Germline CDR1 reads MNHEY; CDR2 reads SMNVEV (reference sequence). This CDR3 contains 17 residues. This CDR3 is CASSPLTSDLAKNIQYF. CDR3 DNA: TGTGCCAGCAGTCCGCTGACTAGCGATTTAGCCAAAAACATTCAGTACTTC.

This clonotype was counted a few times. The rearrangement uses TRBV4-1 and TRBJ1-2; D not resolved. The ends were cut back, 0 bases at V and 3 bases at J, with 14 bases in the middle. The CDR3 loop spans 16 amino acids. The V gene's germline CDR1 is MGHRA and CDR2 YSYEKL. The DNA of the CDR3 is TGCGCCAGCAGCCAAGATTTAAACCGGTTCTACTATGGCTACACCTTC. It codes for CASSQDLNRFYYGYTF.

Here the CDR3 DNA reads TGTGCCTGGAGGGGTAGCGGGATTGAGACCCAGTACTTC. This codes for CAWRGSGIETQYF. The rearrangement links TRBV30 to TRBJ2-5; 8 nucleotides align to TRBD2. Germline V gene sequence: CDR1 GTSNPN, CDR2 SVGIG (reference sequence). CDR3 length: 13 residues. V was clipped by 3 bases and J by 5 bases; unmatched bases: 5. Combining the CDR3 with reference TRBV30 and TRBJ2-5 gives the whole variable domain SQTIHQWPATLVQPVGSPLSLECTVEGTSNPNLYWYRQAAGRGLQLLFYSVGIGQISSEVPQNLSASRPQDRQFILSSKKLLLSDSGFYLCAWRGSGIETQYFGPGTRLLVL.

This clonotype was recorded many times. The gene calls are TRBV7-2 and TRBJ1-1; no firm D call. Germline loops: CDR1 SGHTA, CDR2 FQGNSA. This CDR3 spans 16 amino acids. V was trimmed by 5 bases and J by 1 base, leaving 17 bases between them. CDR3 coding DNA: TGTGCCAGCAGCGAAACCACCCGGCAGTGGAACACTGAAGCTTTCTTT. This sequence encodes CASSETTRQWNTEAFF. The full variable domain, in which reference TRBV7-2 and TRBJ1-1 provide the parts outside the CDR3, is GAGVSQSPSNKVTEKGKDVELRCDPISGHTALYWYRQSLGQGLEFLIYFQGNSAPDKSGLPSDRFSAERTGGSVSTLTIQRTQQEDSAVYLCASSETTRQWNTEAFFGQGTRLTVV.

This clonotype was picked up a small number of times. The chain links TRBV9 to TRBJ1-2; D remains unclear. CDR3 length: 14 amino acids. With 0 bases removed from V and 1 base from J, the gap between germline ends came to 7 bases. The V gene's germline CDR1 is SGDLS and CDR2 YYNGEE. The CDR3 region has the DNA TGTGCCAGCAGCGTAGGGACCGATAACTATGGCTACACCTTC. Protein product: CASSVGTDNYGYTF.

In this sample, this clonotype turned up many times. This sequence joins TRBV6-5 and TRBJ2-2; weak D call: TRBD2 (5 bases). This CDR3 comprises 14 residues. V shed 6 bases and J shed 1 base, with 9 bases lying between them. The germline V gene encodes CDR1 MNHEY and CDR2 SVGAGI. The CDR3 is CASRLARNTGELFF. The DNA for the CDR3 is TGTGCCAGCAGGTTAGCGAGGAACACCGGGGAGCTGTTTTTT.

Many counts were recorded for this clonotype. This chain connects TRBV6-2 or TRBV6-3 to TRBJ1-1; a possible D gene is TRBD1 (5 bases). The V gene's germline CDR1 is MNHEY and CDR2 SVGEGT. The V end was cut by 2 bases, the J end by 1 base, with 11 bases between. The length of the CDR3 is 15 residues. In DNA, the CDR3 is TGTGCCAGCAGTTACGGTTTCGGGGGGAACACTGAAGCTTTCTTT. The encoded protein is CASSYGFGGNTEAFF.

The CDR3 spells CASSLASGYQPQHF. CDR3 nucleotide sequence: TGTGCCAGCAGTTTAGCTTCTGGATATCAGCCCCAGCATTTT. The V call is TRBV28, the J call TRBJ1-5; D gene ambiguous. Trimming removed 2 bases at V and 5 bases at J, with 10 bases between. Germline values: CDR1 MDHEN, CDR2 SYDVKM. This CDR3 is 14 amino acids long.

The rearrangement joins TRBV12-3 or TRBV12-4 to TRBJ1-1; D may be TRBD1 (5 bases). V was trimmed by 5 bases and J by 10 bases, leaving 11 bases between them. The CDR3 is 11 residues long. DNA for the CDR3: TGTGCCAGCAGTCCCGCGGGGGGAGCTTTCTTT. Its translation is CASSPAGGAFF.